Sequencing of this T cell receptor beta chain was carried out in a study of cytomegalovirus exposure and HLA in healthy donors. It was with 60 Vbeta and 13 Jbeta primers that the PCR ran. The data were produced by immunoSEQ multiplex PCR, yet TCRdb's version contains in-frame clones alone and is incomplete. The sample includes approximately 180,000 clones, under 85% of them seen just once. Trimming shortened V by 6 bases and J by 7 bases, and 10 bases separated the two germline ends. This CDR3 is 13 amino acids long. Germline values: CDR1 MGHDK, CDR2 SYGVNS. Sequenced: PBMCs. The V call is TRBV25-1, the J call TRBJ1-6; D perhaps matches TRBD1 (5 bases). The TCR was taken from a male donor in good health and CMV-seronegative. The CDR3 sequence: CASRGLRNSPLHF. Written as DNA, the CDR3 is TGTGCCAGCAGGGGGCTAAGGAATTCACCCCTCCACTTT.